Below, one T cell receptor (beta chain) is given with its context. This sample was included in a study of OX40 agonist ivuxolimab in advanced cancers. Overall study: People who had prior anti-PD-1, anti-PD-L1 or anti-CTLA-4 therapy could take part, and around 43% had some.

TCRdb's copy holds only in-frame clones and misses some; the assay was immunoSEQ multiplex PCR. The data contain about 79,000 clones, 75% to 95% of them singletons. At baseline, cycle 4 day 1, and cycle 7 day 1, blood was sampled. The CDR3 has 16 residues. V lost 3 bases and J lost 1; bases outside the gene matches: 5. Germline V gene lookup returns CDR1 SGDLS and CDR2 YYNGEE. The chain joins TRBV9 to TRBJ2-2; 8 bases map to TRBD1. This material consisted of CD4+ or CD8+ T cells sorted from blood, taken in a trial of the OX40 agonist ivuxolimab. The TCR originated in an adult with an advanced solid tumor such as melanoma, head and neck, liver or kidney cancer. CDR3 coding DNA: TGTGCCAGCAGCGCTAGGACAGGGCTGAACACCGGGGAGCTGTTTTTT. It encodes CASSARTGLNTGELFF.